A selection of T cell receptor beta chains follows, all from one sample in a study of shared clonotypes between healthy human individuals. Profiling relied on immunoSEQ multiplex PCR, and the TCRdb table lists in-frame clones only, not all of them. Here the sample spans some 980,000 clones, 76% being singletons. The material sequenced was memory CD4+ T cells sorted from blood. These receptors originate from a man younger than 35 in good health. CDR3s include the opening cysteine and the closing phenylalanine or tryptophan. A D gene is named only where the DNA matches it firmly.

TRBV6-1	TRBJ2-2	13	-	CASRAGNTGELFF
TRBV18	TRBJ2-7	15	-	CASSPGQATTYEQYF
TRBV11-2	TRBJ2-3	14	-	CASSPQVSTDTQYF
TRBV7-6	TRBJ2-4	14	TRBD1	CASSSGTGGNIQYF
TRBV5-4	TRBJ2-6	18	TRBD2	CASSGGLAGVTGANVLTF
TRBV7-2	TRBJ2-3	16	TRBD2	CASSPSAGGRADTQYF
TRBV30	TRBJ2-5	11	-	CAWSVHETQYF
TRBV2	TRBJ2-3	14	-	CASRGARAPDTQYF
TRBV5-4	TRBJ2-3	14	-	CASSFPGSTDTQYF
TRBV5-1	TRBJ2-7	14	-	CASSLSAVSYEQYF
TRBV28	TRBJ2-2	15	TRBD1	CASTWTGTNTGELFF
TRBV6-1	TRBJ2-1	14	-	CASVADSSYNEQFF
TRBV6-6	TRBJ1-1	13	-	CASSGMMNTEAFF
TRBV10-3	TRBJ2-7	14	-	CAISEGAWSYEQYF
TRBV30	TRBJ1-5	13	-	CAWGRSSNQPQHF
TRBV7-2	TRBJ2-4	13	TRBD1	CASSLGQKNIQYF
TRBV5-4	TRBJ2-1	15	TRBD2	CASSLGGGNGNEQFF
TRBV6-5	TRBJ1-5	14	TRBD1	CASSPGQHNQPQHF
TRBV10-1	TRBJ1-1	14	-	CASSEAGLNTEAFF
TRBV5-5	TRBJ1-2	14	-	CASNTGPLSYGYTF
TRBV25-1	TRBJ1-4	15	-	CASSRTTEPNEKLFF
TRBV7-2	TRBJ2-2	14	-	CASSLNIYTGELFF
TRBV6-5	TRBJ2-3	14	-	CASTSGVPTDTQYF
TRBV7-2	TRBJ2-7	16	TRBD2	CASSRTSGAPLGEQYF